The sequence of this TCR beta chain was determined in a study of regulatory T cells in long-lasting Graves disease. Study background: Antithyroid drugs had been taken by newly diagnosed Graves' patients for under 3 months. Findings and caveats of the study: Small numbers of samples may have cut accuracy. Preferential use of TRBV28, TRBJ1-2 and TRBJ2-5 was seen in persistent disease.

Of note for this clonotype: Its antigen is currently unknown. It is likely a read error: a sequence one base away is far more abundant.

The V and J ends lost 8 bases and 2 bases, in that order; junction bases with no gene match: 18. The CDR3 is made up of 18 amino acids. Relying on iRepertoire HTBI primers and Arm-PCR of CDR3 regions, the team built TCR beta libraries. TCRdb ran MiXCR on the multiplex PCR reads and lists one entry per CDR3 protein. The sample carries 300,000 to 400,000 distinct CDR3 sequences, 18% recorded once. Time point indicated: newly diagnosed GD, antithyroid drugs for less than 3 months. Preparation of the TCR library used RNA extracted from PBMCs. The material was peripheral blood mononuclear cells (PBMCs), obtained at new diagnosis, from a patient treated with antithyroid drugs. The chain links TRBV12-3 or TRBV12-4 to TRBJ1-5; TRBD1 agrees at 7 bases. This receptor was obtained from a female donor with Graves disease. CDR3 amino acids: CASGEGRAGGGRNQPQHF. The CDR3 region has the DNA TGTGCCAGCGGTGAAGGAAGGGCAGGGGGGGGGCGCAATCAGCCCCAGCATTTT.